This entry describes one TCR beta chain. Reverse transcription used about 0.5 to 1 ug RNA and random hexamers. TCRdb passed the immunoSEQ multiplex PCR reads through MiXCR, listing each CDR3 protein once. Of more than 100,000 distinct CDR3 sequences in the sample, approximately 96% were seen once. These data belong to a study of CD8 T cells in Susac syndrome. The CDR3 loop spans 13 amino acids. Trimming took 5 bases from V and 3 from J; bases not matched to a gene: 3. Germline CDR1 GTSNPN, CDR2 SVGIG (reference sequence). Sequenced: CD4+ T cells from PBMCs. The chain joins TRBV30 to TRBJ1-5, with 8 bases aligning to TRBD1. The receptor comes from a human donor with Susac syndrome. CDR3 sequence reads: CAWDRGNNQPQHF. CDR3 nucleotide sequence: TGTGCCTGGGACAGGGGTAACAATCAGCCCCAGCATTTT. Combining the CDR3 with reference TRBV30 and TRBJ1-5 gives the whole variable domain SQTIHQWPATLVQPVGSPLSLECTVEGTSNPNLYWYRQAAGRGLQLLFYSVGIGQISSEVPQNLSASRPQDRQFILSSKKLLLSDSGFYLCAWDRGNNQPQHFGDGTRLSIL.